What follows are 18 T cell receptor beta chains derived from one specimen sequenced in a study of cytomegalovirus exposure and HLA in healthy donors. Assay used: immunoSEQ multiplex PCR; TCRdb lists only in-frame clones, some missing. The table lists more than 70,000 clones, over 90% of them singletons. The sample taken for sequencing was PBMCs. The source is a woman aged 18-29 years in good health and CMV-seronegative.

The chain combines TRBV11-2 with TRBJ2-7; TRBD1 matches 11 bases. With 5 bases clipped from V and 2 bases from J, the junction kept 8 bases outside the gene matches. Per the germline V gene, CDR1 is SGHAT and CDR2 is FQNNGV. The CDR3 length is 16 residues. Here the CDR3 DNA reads TGTGCCAGCAGCCCCGCGGGACAGGGGGTTCCCTACGAGCAGTACTTC. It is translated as CASSPAGQGVPYEQYF.

CDR3 DNA: TGTGCCAGCAGTTTTGGACTAGAGTTGGAAAATGAGCAGTTCTTC. Amino acid sequence: CASSFGLELENEQFF. V is TRBV7-8 and J is TRBJ2-1; 7 bases fit TRBD2. The junction had 12 bases not matched to a gene; V was cut back by 6 bases and J by 7 bases. The CDR3 loop spans 15 amino acids. Germline lookup yields CDR1 SGHVS and CDR2 FQNEAQ.

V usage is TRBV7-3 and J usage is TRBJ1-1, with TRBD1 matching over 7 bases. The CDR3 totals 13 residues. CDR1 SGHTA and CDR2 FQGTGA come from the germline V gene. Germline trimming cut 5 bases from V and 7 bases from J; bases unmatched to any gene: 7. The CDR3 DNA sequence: TGTGCCAGCAGCCTCGGACAGGCTAATGAAGCTTTCTTT. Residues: CASSLGQANEAFF.

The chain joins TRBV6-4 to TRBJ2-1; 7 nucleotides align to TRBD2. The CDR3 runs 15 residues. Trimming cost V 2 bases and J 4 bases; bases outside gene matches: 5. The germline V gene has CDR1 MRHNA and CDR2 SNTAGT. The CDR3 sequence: CASSDASGKYNEQFF. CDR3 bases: TGTGCCAGCAGTGACGCTAGCGGAAAATACAATGAGCAGTTCTTC.

CDR3 in amino acids: CASSLDGILGLAALGGNEQFF. In DNA form, the CDR3 reads TGTGCCAGCAGCTTAGATGGAATATTGGGACTAGCGGCCTTAGGGGGAAATGAGCAGTTCTTC. V usage is TRBV7-6 and J usage is TRBJ2-1, with 11 positions matching TRBD2. The junction had 21 bases not matched to a gene; V was cut back by 1 base and J by 7 bases. The CDR3 extends over 21 amino acids. The germline gives CDR1 SGHVS, CDR2 FNYEAQ.

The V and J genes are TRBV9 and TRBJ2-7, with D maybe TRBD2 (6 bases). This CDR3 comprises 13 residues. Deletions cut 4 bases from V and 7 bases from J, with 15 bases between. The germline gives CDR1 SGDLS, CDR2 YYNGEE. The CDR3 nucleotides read TGTGCCAGCAGCCGAGCGGGCCGAGGGGAGCAGTACTTC. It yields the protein CASSRAGRGEQYF.

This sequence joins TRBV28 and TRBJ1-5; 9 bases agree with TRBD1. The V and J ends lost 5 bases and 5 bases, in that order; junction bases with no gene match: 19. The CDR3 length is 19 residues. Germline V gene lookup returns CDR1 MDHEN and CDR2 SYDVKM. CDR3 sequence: CASSPDPLSGTGSYQPQHF. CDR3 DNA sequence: TGTGCCAGCAGTCCCGACCCCCTCTCCGGGACAGGGAGTTATCAGCCCCAGCATTTT.

The CDR3 sequence is CASEAENTDTQYF. Written as DNA, the CDR3 is TGTGCCAGCGAAGCGGAAAACACAGATACGCAGTATTTT. The chain uses TRBV7-8 and TRBJ2-3; possibly TRBD2 for D (5 bases). The CDR3 loop spans 13 amino acids. Germline V lookup: CDR1 SGHVS, CDR2 FQNEAQ. V shed 8 bases and J shed 2 bases, with 11 bases lying between them.

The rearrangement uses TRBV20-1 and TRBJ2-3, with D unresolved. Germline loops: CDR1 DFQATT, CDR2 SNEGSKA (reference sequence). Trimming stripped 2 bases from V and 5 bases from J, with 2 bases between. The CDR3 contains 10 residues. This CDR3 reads CSARRDTQYF. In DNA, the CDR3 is TGCAGTGCTAGACGAGATACGCAGTATTTT.

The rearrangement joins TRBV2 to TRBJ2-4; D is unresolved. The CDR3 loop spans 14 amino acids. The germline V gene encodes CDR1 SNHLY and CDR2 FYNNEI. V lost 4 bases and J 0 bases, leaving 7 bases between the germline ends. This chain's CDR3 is CASSVGQAKNIQYF. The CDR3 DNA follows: TGTGCCAGCAGTGTGGGCCAAGCCAAAAACATTCAGTACTTC.

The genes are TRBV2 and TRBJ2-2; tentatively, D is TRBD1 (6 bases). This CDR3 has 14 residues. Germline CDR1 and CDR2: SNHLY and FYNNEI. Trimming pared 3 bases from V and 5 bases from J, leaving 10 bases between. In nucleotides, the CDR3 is TGTGCCAGCAGTGAGGTTCAGGGGACCGGGGAGCTGTTTTTT. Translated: CASSEVQGTGELFF.

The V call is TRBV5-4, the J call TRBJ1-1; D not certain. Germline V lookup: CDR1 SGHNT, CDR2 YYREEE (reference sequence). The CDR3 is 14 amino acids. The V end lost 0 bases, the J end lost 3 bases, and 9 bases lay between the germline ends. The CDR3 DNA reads TGTGCCAGCAGCTTGGGGAGGGAGGACACTGAAGCTTTCTTT. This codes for CASSLGREDTEAFF.

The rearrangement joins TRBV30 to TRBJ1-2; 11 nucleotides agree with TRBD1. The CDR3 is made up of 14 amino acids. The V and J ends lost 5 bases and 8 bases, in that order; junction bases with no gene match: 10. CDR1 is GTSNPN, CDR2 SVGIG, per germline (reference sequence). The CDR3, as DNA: TGTGCCTGGGGAGGGACAGGGGGTAGTAACGGCTACACCTTC. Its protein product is CAWGGTGGSNGYTF.

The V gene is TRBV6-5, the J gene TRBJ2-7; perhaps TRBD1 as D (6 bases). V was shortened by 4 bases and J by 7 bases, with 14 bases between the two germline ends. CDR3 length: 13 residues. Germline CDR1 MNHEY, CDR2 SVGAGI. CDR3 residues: CASSWGHREEQYF. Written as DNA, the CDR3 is TGTGCCAGCAGTTGGGGACATCGGGAAGAGCAGTACTTC.

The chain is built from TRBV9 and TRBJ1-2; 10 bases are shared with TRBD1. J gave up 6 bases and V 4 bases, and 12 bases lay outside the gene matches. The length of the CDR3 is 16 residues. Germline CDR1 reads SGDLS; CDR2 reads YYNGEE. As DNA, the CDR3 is TGTGCCAGCAGCATTCACTCCCGGGACAGGGGAGATGGCTACACCTTC. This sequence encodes CASSIHSRDRGDGYTF.

The chain's CDR3 is CATSSAGLAGVQYGEQFF. CDR3 bases: TGTGCCACCAGCAGTGCCGGACTAGCGGGAGTTCAGTATGGTGAGCAGTTCTTC. The rearrangement uses TRBV15 and TRBJ2-1, with 13 bases matching TRBD2. The V segment lost 3 bases and the J segment 9 bases; nucleotides outside the gene matches: 14. Looked up from germline, CDR1 is LNHNV and CDR2 is YYDKDF (reference sequence). This CDR3 spans 18 amino acids.

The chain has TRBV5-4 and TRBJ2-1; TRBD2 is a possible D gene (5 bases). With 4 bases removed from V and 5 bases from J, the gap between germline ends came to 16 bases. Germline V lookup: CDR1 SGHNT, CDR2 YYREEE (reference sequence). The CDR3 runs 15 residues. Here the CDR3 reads CASSRVGSIHNEQFF. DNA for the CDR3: TGTGCCAGCAGCCGGGTGGGGAGCATCCACAATGAGCAGTTCTTC.

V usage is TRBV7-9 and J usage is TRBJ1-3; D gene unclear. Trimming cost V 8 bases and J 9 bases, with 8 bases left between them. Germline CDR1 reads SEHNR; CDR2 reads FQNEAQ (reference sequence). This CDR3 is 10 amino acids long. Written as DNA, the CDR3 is TGTGCCAGCGGAGGTAGCACCATATATTTT. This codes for CASGGSTIYF.